These T cell receptor beta chains were read from a single sample in a study of blood T cell repertoires in COVID-19. Some clones are missing from TCRdb's copy, which holds only in-frame ones; the method was immunoSEQ multiplex PCR. Here the sample spans about 230,000 clones, about 79% being singletons. Input material: peripheral blood. These receptors all come from a man between 35 and 55 years old who had recovered from COVID-19. CDR3s include the opening cysteine and the closing phenylalanine or tryptophan. D genes are given only for firm matches. Clone sizes are given selectively: once, few, many, or a class where the clone is expanded.

d_call: TRBD2; clone_size: NA; v_call: TRBV4-3; j_call: TRBJ2-7; cdr3_length: 16; cdr3_aa: CASSQGTSGSWYEQYF; cdr3_nt: TGCGCCAGCAGCCAAGGGACTAGCGGGAGTTGGTACGAGCAGTACTTC
d_call: NA; clone_size: NA; v_call: TRBV18; j_call: TRBJ2-7; cdr3_length: 14; cdr3_aa: CASSPPSTQYEQYF; cdr3_nt: TGTGCCAGCTCACCCCCTTCAACCCAGTACGAGCAGTACTTC
d_call: NA; clone_size: NA; v_call: TRBV15; j_call: TRBJ1-2; cdr3_length: 17; cdr3_aa: CATSRVKSVGQPYGYTF; cdr3_nt: TGTGCCACCAGCAGAGTAAAGTCGGTGGGGCAGCCTTATGGCTACACCTTC
d_call: TRBD1; clone_size: few; v_call: TRBV7-6; j_call: TRBJ2-3; cdr3_length: 16; cdr3_aa: CASSSGQGAYTDTQYF; cdr3_nt: TGTGCCAGCAGCTCGGGTCAGGGGGCCTACACAGATACGCAGTATTTT
d_call: NA; clone_size: NA; v_call: TRBV5-6; j_call: TRBJ2-5; cdr3_length: 13; cdr3_aa: CASSFGSQETQYF; cdr3_nt: TGTGCCAGCAGCTTTGGGAGCCAAGAGACCCAGTACTTC
d_call: NA; clone_size: NA; v_call: TRBV29-1; j_call: TRBJ1-5; cdr3_length: 15; cdr3_aa: CSVSQGLTSNQPQHF; cdr3_nt: TGCAGCGTATCCCAGGGCCTTACGTCCAATCAGCCCCAGCATTTT
d_call: TRBD1; clone_size: NA; v_call: TRBV3-1/TRBV3-2; j_call: TRBJ2-7; cdr3_length: 18; cdr3_aa: CASSQFPPGQGVQGEQYF; cdr3_nt: TGTGCCAGCAGCCAATTCCCCCCGGGTCAGGGGGTTCAAGGCGAGCAGTACTTC
d_call: NA; clone_size: NA; v_call: TRBV6-5; j_call: TRBJ1-4; cdr3_length: 14; cdr3_aa: CASSRTSTNEKLFF; cdr3_nt: TGTGCCAGCAGCCGGACATCAACTAATGAAAAACTGTTTTTT
d_call: NA; clone_size: NA; v_call: TRBV9; j_call: TRBJ1-1; cdr3_length: 17; cdr3_aa: CASSQLFPGHRNTEAFF; cdr3_nt: TGTGCCAGCAGCCAGCTTTTTCCGGGACACCGGAACACTGAAGCTTTCTTT
d_call: TRBD2; clone_size: NA; v_call: TRBV3-1/TRBV3-2; j_call: TRBJ2-7; cdr3_length: 16; cdr3_aa: CASSQGASGLTREQYF; cdr3_nt: TGTGCCAGCAGCCAAGGGGCTAGCGGGCTAACTAGGGAGCAGTACTTC
d_call: TRBD1; clone_size: few; v_call: TRBV5-4; j_call: TRBJ1-6; cdr3_length: 16; cdr3_aa: CASSLGTGVRNSPLHF; cdr3_nt: TGTGCCAGCAGCTTAGGGACAGGGGTTCGCAATTCACCCCTCCACTTT
d_call: TRBD1; clone_size: NA; v_call: TRBV19; j_call: TRBJ1-1; cdr3_length: 17; cdr3_aa: CASIYSRAGGELTEAFF; cdr3_nt: TGTGCCAGTATTTATAGTAGGGCAGGGGGAGAGTTGACTGAAGCTTTCTTT
d_call: NA; clone_size: NA; v_call: TRBV7-2; j_call: TRBJ2-5; cdr3_length: 14; cdr3_aa: CASSHGDSRETQYF; cdr3_nt: TGTGCCAGCAGCCACGGCGACTCGAGGGAGACCCAGTACTTC
d_call: TRBD2; clone_size: NA; v_call: TRBV7-2; j_call: TRBJ2-3; cdr3_length: 19; cdr3_aa: CASSLTRHTSGRTTDTQYF; cdr3_nt: TGTGCCAGCAGCTTAACTCGGCACACTAGCGGGCGGACCACAGATACGCAGTATTTT
d_call: NA; clone_size: few; v_call: TRBV7-2; j_call: TRBJ2-7; cdr3_length: 13; cdr3_aa: CASSSRPSYEQYF; cdr3_nt: TGTGCCAGCAGCTCTAGACCATCCTACGAGCAGTACTTC
d_call: TRBD1; clone_size: NA; v_call: TRBV3-1/TRBV3-2; j_call: TRBJ2-5; cdr3_length: 15; cdr3_aa: CASSPGTGDGKTQYF; cdr3_nt: TGTGCCAGCAGCCCCGGGACAGGGGATGGCAAGACCCAGTACTTC
d_call: NA; clone_size: NA; v_call: TRBV4-1; j_call: TRBJ1-5; cdr3_length: 16; cdr3_aa: CASSQGTERRNQPQHF; cdr3_nt: TGCGCCAGCAGCCAAGGGACAGAGCGTCGCAATCAGCCCCAGCATTTT
d_call: NA; clone_size: NA; v_call: TRBV7-9; j_call: TRBJ2-7; cdr3_length: 15; cdr3_aa: CASSLTAVDSYEQYF; cdr3_nt: TGTGCCAGCAGCTTAACGGCGGTAGACTCCTACGAGCAGTACTTC
d_call: NA; clone_size: NA; v_call: TRBV5-1; j_call: TRBJ2-7; cdr3_length: 14; cdr3_aa: CASSLARANYEQYF; cdr3_nt: TGCGCCAGCAGCTTGGCCAGGGCCAACTACGAGCAGTACTTC
d_call: TRBD2; clone_size: few; v_call: TRBV4-1; j_call: TRBJ2-7; cdr3_length: 16; cdr3_aa: CASSRETSGPIYEQYF; cdr3_nt: TGCGCCAGCAGCCGGGAGACTAGCGGGCCGATTTACGAGCAGTACTTC
d_call: TRBD2; clone_size: NA; v_call: TRBV6-5; j_call: TRBJ2-3; cdr3_length: 14; cdr3_aa: CASRPSTSADTQYF; cdr3_nt: TGTGCCAGCAGGCCATCGACTAGCGCAGATACGCAGTATTTT
d_call: TRBD1; clone_size: NA; v_call: TRBV24-1; j_call: TRBJ1-1; cdr3_length: 20; cdr3_aa: CAPRFRDRGYFWRRNTEAFF; cdr3_nt: TGTGCCCCGAGATTCCGGGACAGGGGTTATTTTTGGCGGAGGAACACTGAAGCTTTCTTT
d_call: NA; clone_size: NA; v_call: TRBV2; j_call: TRBJ2-3; cdr3_length: 13; cdr3_aa: CASSRGITDTQYF; cdr3_nt: TGTGCCAGCAGTCGAGGGATCACAGATACGCAGTATTTT
d_call: TRBD1; clone_size: few; v_call: TRBV19; j_call: TRBJ1-1; cdr3_length: 15; cdr3_aa: CASSSWTGQNTEAFF; cdr3_nt: TGTGCCAGTAGTTCCTGGACAGGACAGAACACTGAAGCTTTCTTT
d_call: TRBD2; clone_size: NA; v_call: TRBV11-3; j_call: TRBJ2-2; cdr3_length: 17; cdr3_aa: CASSFGTSGSHTGELFF; cdr3_nt: TGTGCCAGCAGCTTTGGGACTAGCGGGAGTCATACCGGGGAGCTGTTTTTT
d_call: TRBD2; clone_size: NA; v_call: TRBV20-1; j_call: TRBJ2-1; cdr3_length: 14; cdr3_aa: CSASFPGGVAEQFF; cdr3_nt: TGCAGTGCTAGTTTTCCCGGGGGGGTCGCGGAGCAGTTCTTC
d_call: TRBD1; clone_size: NA; v_call: TRBV19; j_call: TRBJ1-3; cdr3_length: 15; cdr3_aa: CASSSTGGAGNTIYF; cdr3_nt: TGTGCCAGTAGTTCGACAGGGGGCGCGGGAAACACCATATATTTT
d_call: TRBD1; clone_size: NA; v_call: TRBV19; j_call: TRBJ2-1; cdr3_length: 19; cdr3_aa: CASSIKAYLGTQGDNEQFF; cdr3_nt: TGTGCCAGTAGTATTAAGGCGTACTTGGGGACCCAGGGGGACAATGAGCAGTTCTTC
d_call: TRBD1; clone_size: NA; v_call: TRBV5-1; j_call: TRBJ1-2; cdr3_length: 14; cdr3_aa: CASSLGQGAQGYTF; cdr3_nt: TGCGCCAGCAGCTTGGGACAGGGGGCGCAAGGCTACACCTTC
d_call: TRBD1; clone_size: NA; v_call: TRBV6-5; j_call: TRBJ2-5; cdr3_length: 14; cdr3_aa: CASSYGDSNMSQYF; cdr3_nt: TGTGCCAGCAGTTACGGGGACAGTAATATGTCCCAGTACTTC
d_call: NA; clone_size: NA; v_call: TRBV7-8; j_call: TRBJ2-7; cdr3_length: 12; cdr3_aa: CASSQQGYEQYF; cdr3_nt: TGTGCCAGCAGCCAACAGGGCTACGAGCAGTACTTC
d_call: TRBD1; clone_size: NA; v_call: TRBV5-1; j_call: TRBJ1-2; cdr3_length: 15; cdr3_aa: CASSLNRGTDYGYTF; cdr3_nt: TGCGCCAGCAGCTTGAACCGCGGGACAGACTATGGCTACACCTTC
d_call: TRBD2; clone_size: NA; v_call: TRBV7-2; j_call: TRBJ2-7; cdr3_length: 14; cdr3_aa: CASSPGTSGRVLYF; cdr3_nt: TGTGCCAGCAGCCCCGGGACTAGCGGACGAGTGTTGTACTTC
d_call: NA; clone_size: NA; v_call: TRBV11-2; j_call: TRBJ2-1; cdr3_length: 16; cdr3_aa: CASSFNVGGGVNEQFF; cdr3_nt: TGTGCCAGCAGCTTTAACGTGGGAGGGGGGGTCAATGAGCAGTTCTTC
d_call: TRBD1; clone_size: NA; v_call: TRBV4-1; j_call: TRBJ1-2; cdr3_length: 15; cdr3_aa: CASSQDDRGNYGYTF; cdr3_nt: TGCGCCAGCAGCCAAGACGACAGGGGGAACTATGGCTACACCTTC
d_call: NA; clone_size: NA; v_call: TRBV3-1/TRBV3-2; j_call: TRBJ2-3; cdr3_length: 17; cdr3_aa: CASSPPTRRDETDTQYF; cdr3_nt: TGTGCCAGCAGCCCGCCTACGAGGCGGGATGAGACAGATACGCAGTATTTT
d_call: NA; clone_size: once; v_call: TRBV5-1; j_call: TRBJ2-7; cdr3_length: 16; cdr3_aa: CASSSSVSGYDAEQYF; cdr3_nt: TGCGCCAGCAGCTCGAGCGTCTCGGGATACGATGCAGAGCAGTACTTC
d_call: NA; clone_size: NA; v_call: TRBV2; j_call: TRBJ2-5; cdr3_length: 14; cdr3_aa: CASRGLQGGETQYF; cdr3_nt: TGTGCCAGCAGGGGCCTACAGGGAGGGGAGACCCAGTACTTC
d_call: NA; clone_size: NA; v_call: TRBV29-1; j_call: TRBJ1-4; cdr3_length: 13; cdr3_aa: CSVEGEANEKLFF; cdr3_nt: TGCAGCGTTGAAGGGGAGGCTAATGAAAAACTGTTTTTT
d_call: NA; clone_size: NA; v_call: TRBV29-1; j_call: TRBJ2-7; cdr3_length: 12; cdr3_aa: CSVQYNSYEQYF; cdr3_nt: TGCAGCGTTCAATACAACTCCTACGAGCAGTACTTC
d_call: TRBD2; clone_size: few; v_call: TRBV7-6; j_call: TRBJ2-7; cdr3_length: 17; cdr3_aa: CASSLRRTGGSMYEQYF; cdr3_nt: TGTGCCAGCAGCTTACGACGGACCGGCGGGAGCATGTACGAGCAGTACTTC
d_call: NA; clone_size: once; v_call: TRBV18; j_call: TRBJ2-6; cdr3_length: 16; cdr3_aa: CASSPPGSSGANVLTF; cdr3_nt: TGTGCCAGCTCACCTCCGGGGAGCTCTGGGGCCAACGTCCTGACTTTC
d_call: NA; clone_size: few; v_call: TRBV7-2; j_call: TRBJ2-7; cdr3_length: 15; cdr3_aa: CASSLGQAATGEQYF; cdr3_nt: TGTGCCAGCAGCTTAGGGCAGGCGGCTACGGGGGAGCAGTACTTC
d_call: NA; clone_size: NA; v_call: TRBV6-5; j_call: TRBJ2-3; cdr3_length: 12; cdr3_aa: CASGLTLNTQYF; cdr3_nt: TGTGCCAGCGGGCTTACTCTCAATACGCAGTATTTT
d_call: NA; clone_size: few; v_call: TRBV12-3/TRBV12-4; j_call: TRBJ1-1; cdr3_length: 11; cdr3_aa: CASSPFTEAFF; cdr3_nt: TGTGCCAGCAGTCCATTCACTGAAGCTTTCTTT
d_call: TRBD2; clone_size: NA; v_call: TRBV5-1; j_call: TRBJ2-5; cdr3_length: 16; cdr3_aa: CASSPGLAGAIETQYF; cdr3_nt: TGCGCCAGCAGCCCTGGACTAGCGGGGGCTATCGAGACCCAGTACTTC
d_call: NA; clone_size: NA; v_call: TRBV5-1; j_call: TRBJ2-5; cdr3_length: 14; cdr3_aa: CASSEMGNQETQYF; cdr3_nt: TGCGCCAGCAGCGAGATGGGCAACCAAGAGACCCAGTACTTC
d_call: TRBD2; clone_size: NA; v_call: TRBV15; j_call: TRBJ2-2; cdr3_length: 20; cdr3_aa: CATSGTPGLAGLTNTGELFF; cdr3_nt: TGTGCCACCAGCGGAACACCGGGACTAGCGGGCCTCACGAACACCGGGGAGCTGTTTTTT
d_call: TRBD2; clone_size: NA; v_call: TRBV10-3; j_call: TRBJ2-7; cdr3_length: 14; cdr3_aa: CAISDREGTYEQYF; cdr3_nt: TGTGCCATCAGTGACCGGGAGGGCACCTACGAGCAGTACTTC
d_call: TRBD2; clone_size: NA; v_call: TRBV15; j_call: TRBJ2-3; cdr3_length: 16; cdr3_aa: CATSSKTSGPTDTQYF; cdr3_nt: TGTGCCACCAGCAGTAAGACTAGCGGGCCCACAGATACGCAGTATTTT
d_call: NA; clone_size: NA; v_call: TRBV19; j_call: TRBJ1-1; cdr3_length: 15; cdr3_aa: CASQAFPRVGAEAFF; cdr3_nt: TGTGCCAGTCAAGCCTTCCCCAGGGTCGGCGCTGAAGCTTTCTTT
d_call: TRBD1; clone_size: NA; v_call: TRBV19; j_call: TRBJ1-1; cdr3_length: 17; cdr3_aa: CASSIEDRVYMNTEAFF; cdr3_nt: TGTGCCAGTAGTATAGAAGACAGGGTGTACATGAACACTGAAGCTTTCTTT
d_call: NA; clone_size: few; v_call: TRBV4-3; j_call: TRBJ1-2; cdr3_length: 16; cdr3_aa: CASSQDARGRGYGYTF; cdr3_nt: TGCGCCAGCAGCCAAGACGCCCGAGGGAGGGGGTATGGCTACACCTTC
d_call: TRBD1; clone_size: NA; v_call: TRBV6-5; j_call: TRBJ1-2; cdr3_length: 15; cdr3_aa: CASTTVGTGARGYTF; cdr3_nt: TGTGCCAGCACCACCGTAGGGACAGGGGCGCGTGGCTACACCTTC
d_call: TRBD1; clone_size: NA; v_call: TRBV2; j_call: TRBJ2-7; cdr3_length: 15; cdr3_aa: CASSGGQGATYEQYF; cdr3_nt: TGTGCCAGCAGTGGGGGACAGGGGGCGACCTACGAGCAGTACTTC
d_call: TRBD1; clone_size: NA; v_call: TRBV18; j_call: TRBJ2-7; cdr3_length: 14; cdr3_aa: CASSPYQGAREQYF; cdr3_nt: TGTGCCAGCTCACCATACCAGGGGGCCAGGGAGCAGTACTTC
d_call: NA; clone_size: NA; v_call: TRBV10-2; j_call: TRBJ2-1; cdr3_length: 12; cdr3_aa: CASGGGHNEQFF; cdr3_nt: TGCGCCAGCGGAGGAGGGCACAATGAGCAGTTCTTC
d_call: NA; clone_size: NA; v_call: TRBV2; j_call: TRBJ2-3; cdr3_length: 12; cdr3_aa: CASSKITDTQYF; cdr3_nt: TGTGCCAGCAGTAAAATAACAGATACGCAGTATTTT